Included here is one T cell receptor (beta chain) sequence, with context. Its antigen is not identified. The sample comes from a study of long-term antiretroviral therapy in people with HIV. It was version v3.0 of the immunoSEQ assay that was run at survey level. Sequencing targeted roughly 35,000-50,000 T-cell genomes per sample. Using immunoSEQ multiplex PCR, the repertoire was profiled, and TCRdb retains in-frame clones only, with some absent. The data show about 27,000 clones, with 85% seen just once and under 9.5% held by the top ten. Findings and limits, study-wide: Pre-ART clonal expansions dominated every time point's repertoire. Collection spanned 2004 to 2017; ART regimens may be less effective than current ones. The study lacked data on ART adherence, viral resistance or therapy changes.

In germline, CDR1 is MNHNY, CDR2 SVGAGI (reference sequence). The junction had 4 bases not matched to a gene; V was cut back by 6 bases and J by 5 bases. The CDR3 extends over 15 amino acids. The clonotype was recovered from a middle-aged man with HIV. Sequencing was performed on unsorted PBMCs, taken 2.3 years after starting antiretroviral therapy. The chain uses TRBV6-6 and TRBJ2-2; 12 positions agree with TRBD1. The chain's CDR3 is CASSRDRGRTGELFF. The CDR3 DNA follows: TGTGCCAGCAGCCGGGACAGGGGGCGTACCGGGGAGCTGTTTTTT.